The 5 T cell receptor beta chains given below trace back to one sample, sequenced in a study of T cell responses to AZD1222 COVID-19 vaccine. Some clones are missing from TCRdb's copy, which holds only in-frame ones; the method was immunoSEQ multiplex PCR. The sample yields 85,000 to 100,000 clones, around 90% seen once. The source material was peripheral blood, sampled on day 0 of AZD1222 vaccination. The receptors originated from an adult in good health.

This clone has a single count. The rearrangement links TRBV7-9 to TRBJ2-7; 9 positions match TRBD1. Germline-derived CDR1 and CDR2 are SEHNR and FQNEAQ (reference sequence). Trimming took 7 bases from V and 1 from J; bases not matched to a gene: 11. The CDR3 runs 16 residues. CDR3 DNA sequence: TGTGCCAGCAACAAGGGACAGGGCGGAGGTTCCTACGAGCAGTACTTC. It encodes CASNKGQGGGSYEQYF.

The chain combines TRBV19 with TRBJ2-3; TRBD1 agrees at 8 bases. V was pared by 9 bases and J by 6 bases, with 11 bases of the junction left unmatched. The germline V gene encodes CDR1 LNHDA and CDR2 SQIVND (reference sequence). CDR3 size: 14 residues. For the CDR3, the DNA is TGTGCCAGCCGGAACGGACAGGGTCGCGATACGCAGTATTTT. It translates to CASRNGQGRDTQYF.

The rearrangement joins TRBV6-2 or TRBV6-3 to TRBJ2-7, with 9 bases lining up with TRBD1. The CDR3 length is 14 residues. From germline, CDR1 is MNHEY and CDR2 SVGEGT. V lost 2 bases to trimming and J lost 3 bases; unmatched junction nucleotides: 2. CDR3 protein: CASSYTGGGYEQYF. The CDR3 region has the DNA TGTGCCAGCAGTTACACAGGGGGCGGCTACGAGCAGTACTTC.

In nucleotides, the CDR3 is TGTGCCAGCAGTAGGGACAGGGCTCAGCCCCAGCATTTT. Translated: CASSRDRAQPQHF. The chain recombines TRBV6-5 with TRBJ1-5; 9 nucleotides line up with TRBD1. With 5 bases clipped from V and 6 bases from J, the junction kept 2 bases outside the gene matches. The V gene's germline CDR1 is MNHEY and CDR2 SVGAGI. The CDR3 totals 13 residues.

The chain carries TRBV5-5 and TRBJ1-5; 8 positions match TRBD1. The V and J ends lost 0 bases and 5 bases, in that order; junction bases with no gene match: 4. The CDR3 contains 15 residues. CDR1 and CDR2 (germline): SGHKS, YYEKEE (reference sequence). The DNA of the CDR3 is TGTGCCAGCAGCTTGGAGGGACAGGAACATCAGCCCCAGCATTTT. This sequence encodes CASSLEGQEHQPQHF.